The TCR beta chain described here comes from a study of control samples from healthy donors and cancer patients. Clones were sequenced by immunoSEQ multiplex PCR, and TCRdb holds only the in-frame ones, with some missing. Of some 120,000 clones in the sample, about 93% were seen once. Germline CDR1 is LGHDT and CDR2 is YNNKEL (reference sequence). V was clipped by 0 bases and J by 4 bases; unmatched bases: 8. The CDR3 is 17 residues long. The clonotype was recovered from a man aged 45-65 years with head and neck cancer. The chain uses TRBV3-1 (or the pseudogene TRBV3-2) and TRBJ2-7; 11 bases are a match to TRBD2. The sequencing sample was made of PBMCs. CDR3 nucleotides: TGTGCCAGCAGCCAAGATCTCTCGGCTAGCGGGGGGTACGAGCAGTACTTC. This translates into CASSQDLSASGGYEQYF.